The rows below give T cell receptor beta chains drawn from one sample of a study of blood T cell repertoires in COVID-19. Produced via immunoSEQ multiplex PCR; TCRdb's table is partial and in-frame only. In the table there are 150,000 to 200,000 clones, 70% to 90% of which are singletons. The material sequenced was peripheral blood. The receptors derive from a man aged 35-49 years with active or convalescent COVID-19. CDR3s include the opening cysteine and the closing phenylalanine or tryptophan. The order of the fields is clone size, V gene, D gene, J gene, CDR3 DNA, CDR3 protein. The D gene is left open where the match is weak. The size entry is marked missing in some rows and otherwise reads once, few, many or a size class.

NA	TRBV18	NA	TRBJ2-7	TGTGCCAGCTCACCCGCTCCGGAAGGGGGTAAAAACGAGCAGTACTTC	CASSPAPEGGKNEQYF
NA	TRBV7-7	NA	TRBJ1-5	TGTGCTAGCACCCGAGTCGACAGGCGTCAAGACCAGCCCCAGCATTTT	CASTRVDRRQDQPQHF
NA	TRBV19	NA	TRBJ1-1	TGTGCCAGTAGTATACGGGGTTTGAACACTGAAGCTTTCTTT	CASSIRGLNTEAFF
NA	TRBV7-9	NA	TRBJ1-2	TGTGCCAGCAGCTCAGGAGGAGGAGCGAAGGTCTATGGCTACACCTTC	CASSSGGGAKVYGYTF
NA	TRBV7-2	TRBD1	TRBJ1-1	TGTGCCAGCAGCTTAGCCGGACAGGGGGGGGTGAACACTGAAGCTTTCTTT	CASSLAGQGGVNTEAFF
NA	TRBV7-9	NA	TRBJ2-7	TGTGCCAGCAGCTTAGCGCAGGGATCCCCCTACGAGCAGTACTTC	CASSLAQGSPYEQYF
NA	TRBV5-4	NA	TRBJ1-6	TGTGCCAGCAGCTCCGTAGGGGGAGGGTATAATTCACCCCTCCACTTT	CASSSVGGGYNSPLHF
NA	TRBV6-6	TRBD1	TRBJ2-2	TGTGCCAGCAGTTACTACCGGACAGGGGTTACCGGGGAGCTGTTTTTT	CASSYYRTGVTGELFF
NA	TRBV4-1	TRBD1	TRBJ1-1	TGCGCCAGCAGGCCAAGAGAAGGGGGCAACACTGAAGCTTTCTTT	CASRPREGGNTEAFF
NA	TRBV9	NA	TRBJ1-6	TGTGCCAGCAGCGCAGGACGGAGGGCTGTTAGGAATTCACCCCTCCACTTT	CASSAGRRAVRNSPLHF
NA	TRBV6-2/TRBV6-3	NA	TRBJ1-5	TGTGCCAGCAGCCCGGGCCCTTTGCCCCAGCATTTT	CASSPGPLPQHF
NA	TRBV13	NA	TRBJ1-4	TGTGCCAGCAGCTCAGGGAGAACTAATGAAAAACTGTTTTTT	CASSSGRTNEKLFF
NA	TRBV28	NA	TRBJ1-1	TGTGCCAGCGCATTAAGCGGCAGCCAAGCTTTCTTT	CASALSGSQAFF
NA	TRBV4-2	NA	TRBJ2-7	TGTGCCAGCAGCCAACGGGCAGGGGCCTACGAGCAGTACTTC	CASSQRAGAYEQYF
NA	TRBV6-2/TRBV6-3	NA	TRBJ2-6	TGTGCCAGCAGTTTTTCGAGCTCTGGGGCCAACGTCCTGACTTTC	CASSFSSSGANVLTF
once	TRBV11-2	NA	TRBJ2-7	TGTGCCAGCAGCGTCCCTGGGGGGTACGAGCAGTACTTC	CASSVPGGYEQYF